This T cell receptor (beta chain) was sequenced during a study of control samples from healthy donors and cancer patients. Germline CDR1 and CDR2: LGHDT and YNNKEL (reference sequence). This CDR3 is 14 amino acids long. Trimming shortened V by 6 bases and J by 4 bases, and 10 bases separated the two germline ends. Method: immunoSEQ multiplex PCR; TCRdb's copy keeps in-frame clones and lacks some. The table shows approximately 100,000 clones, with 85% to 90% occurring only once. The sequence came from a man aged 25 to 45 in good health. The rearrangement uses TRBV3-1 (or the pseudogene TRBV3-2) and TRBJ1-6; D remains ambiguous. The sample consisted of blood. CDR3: CASRQTRYNSPLHF. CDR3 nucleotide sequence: TGTGCCAGCAGACAAACACGGTATAATTCACCCCTCCACTTT.